These T cell receptor beta chains were read from a single sample in a study of blood T cell repertoires in COVID-19. Some clones are missing from TCRdb's copy, which holds only in-frame ones; the method was immunoSEQ multiplex PCR. The sample includes 250,000 or so clones, around 81% of them seen just once. What was sequenced was peripheral blood. These receptor sequences come from a woman aged 60-75 years with active or convalescent COVID-19. The CDR3 runs from the conserved cysteine through the conserved F or W. D genes are given only for firm matches. Size tells how often a clone was seen (once, few, many) or the class of an expanded clone, and some rows leave it out.

j_call	clone_size	cdr3_length	d_call	v_call	cdr3_aa	cdr3_nt
TRBJ2-1	NA	13	NA	TRBV6-6	CASSLQGTNEQFF	TGTGCCAGCAGTTTACAGGGGACTAATGAGCAGTTCTTC
TRBJ1-1	NA	16	NA	TRBV19	CASSMASGGTYTEAFF	TGTGCCAGTAGTATGGCAAGCGGGGGTACATACACTGAAGCTTTCTTT
TRBJ2-1	once	11	NA	TRBV2	CASRQTGEQFF	TGTGCCAGCAGACAAACGGGGGAGCAGTTCTTC
TRBJ1-1	NA	15	TRBD1	TRBV5-4	CASSLKQGMNTEAFF	TGTGCCAGCAGCTTGAAACAGGGGATGAACACTGAAGCTTTCTTT
TRBJ2-3	NA	14	NA	TRBV3-1/TRBV3-2	CASSVIASTDTQYF	TGTGCCAGCAGCGTCATAGCTAGCACAGATACGCAGTATTTT
TRBJ2-5	NA	17	TRBD2	TRBV5-4	CASSLGLPGTSQETQYF	TGTGCCAGCAGCTTGGGACTACCCGGGACTAGCCAAGAGACCCAGTACTTC
TRBJ1-2	once	14	NA	TRBV28	CASSLAGVNYGYTF	TGTGCCAGCAGTCTGGCGGGGGTTAACTATGGCTACACCTTC
TRBJ2-1	once	13	NA	TRBV15	CATSRGAGNEQFF	TGTGCCACCAGCAGAGGGGCAGGGAATGAGCAGTTCTTC
TRBJ1-4	NA	12	NA	TRBV6-1	CASSEAGGRLFF	TGTGCCAGCAGTGAAGCCGGGGGGCGACTGTTTTTT
TRBJ1-2	NA	13	TRBD1	TRBV3-1/TRBV3-2	CASRAGGRYGYTF	TGTGCCAGCAGGGCAGGGGGCCGCTATGGCTACACCTTC
TRBJ2-7	few	12	NA	TRBV11-3	CASSLAAYEQYF	TGTGCCAGCAGCTTAGCCGCCTACGAGCAGTACTTC
TRBJ2-2	NA	16	NA	TRBV9	CASARSLGAPSGELFF	TGTGCCAGCGCTCGTTCATTGGGGGCCCCCAGTGGGGAGCTGTTTTTT
TRBJ1-1	NA	14	TRBD1	TRBV7-6	CASSSTGLNTEAFF	TGTGCCAGCAGTTCGACAGGGTTGAACACTGAAGCTTTCTTT
TRBJ1-6	NA	18	NA	TRBV19	CASSPKASARAYNSPLHF	TGTGCCAGTAGTCCAAAGGCCTCGGCCAGGGCCTATAATTCACCCCTCCACTTT
TRBJ1-5	NA	14	TRBD1	TRBV19	CASSGQGDIQPQHF	TGTGCCAGTAGCGGACAGGGAGACATTCAGCCCCAGCATTTT
TRBJ2-2	once	17	TRBD2	TRBV10-1	CASGRTPGVGGTGELFF	TGCGCCAGCGGCCGCACCCCGGGAGTCGGGGGGACCGGGGAGCTGTTTTTT
TRBJ2-7	once	14	NA	TRBV7-3	CASSPTHDSYEQYF	TGTGCCAGCAGCCCCACACACGACTCCTACGAGCAGTACTTC
TRBJ2-2	NA	14	NA	TRBV6-5	CALLGTRGTGELFF	TGTGCCTTACTCGGGACACGCGGGACCGGGGAGCTGTTTTTT
TRBJ1-2	NA	13	NA	TRBV2	CASSETANYGYTF	TGTGCCAGCAGTGAGACAGCGAACTATGGCTACACCTTC
TRBJ2-2	NA	17	TRBD2	TRBV4-1	CASSQDQTSGPTGELFF	TGCGCCAGCAGCCAAGATCAGACTAGCGGCCCCACCGGGGAGCTGTTTTTT
TRBJ2-7	few	13	NA	TRBV18	CASSPAGMREQYF	TGTGCCAGCTCACCGGCGGGGATGAGGGAGCAGTACTTC
TRBJ2-3	NA	18	TRBD2	TRBV24-1	CATSERGLAGESPDTQYF	TGTGCCACCAGTGAACGCGGACTAGCGGGAGAATCCCCAGATACGCAGTATTTT
TRBJ2-1	few	13	TRBD2	TRBV7-2	CASSTTSGREQFF	TGTGCCAGCAGCACAACTAGCGGGCGTGAGCAGTTCTTC
TRBJ2-4	NA	20	NA	TRBV5-1	CASSLPQGRPEGVAKNIQYF	TGCGCCAGCAGCCTCCCCCAGGGGCGACCTGAGGGGGTGGCCAAAAACATTCAGTACTTC
TRBJ2-3	few	19	TRBD1	TRBV4-1	CASSQEVSWGQGAPDTQYF	TGCGCCAGCAGCCAAGAAGTCAGTTGGGGACAGGGGGCACCAGATACGCAGTATTTT
TRBJ2-7	NA	15	TRBD1	TRBV5-1	CASSLARGPPDEQYF	TGCGCCAGCAGCTTGGCCAGGGGGCCCCCGGACGAGCAGTACTTC
TRBJ1-2	few	17	TRBD1	TRBV3-1/TRBV3-2	CASSQARNRGLGYGYTF	TGTGCCAGCAGCCAAGCCAGGAACAGGGGCCTAGGGTATGGCTACACCTTC
TRBJ2-7	NA	15	TRBD2	TRBV4-1	CASTQGRGGPYEQYF	TGCGCCAGCACCCAGGGGCGCGGGGGGCCCTACGAGCAGTACTTC